These T cell receptor beta chains were read from a single sample in a study of T cell repertoires in cytomegalovirus infection. These receptors lack a known antigen. TCRdb recomputed calls from the reads with MiXCR, one row per CDR3 protein. The sample yields approximately 150,000 distinct CDR3 sequences, roughly 21% seen once. Specimen: CD8+ T cells from cultured PBMCs, collected from culture after CMV antigen stimulation. These TCRs come from a human donor in good health (CMV status not recorded). Some clones in this sample may be carry-over from other donors' samples. The CDR3 runs from the conserved cysteine through the conserved F or W. The D gene is left open where the match is weak. The listing skips clone size in some rows; elsewhere it reads once, few, many or a size class.

clone_size d_call j_call v_call cdr3_aa cdr3_nt
. . TRBJ2-1 TRBV19 CASSTTPSSYNEQFF TGTGCCAGTAGTACGACACCCAGCTCCTACAATGAGCAGTTCTTC
. TRBD1 TRBJ1-1 TRBV27 CASSLNRGLEAFF TGTGCCAGCAGCCTTAACAGGGGGCTAGAAGCTTTCTTT
. TRBD2 TRBJ2-1 TRBV4-1 CASTSTSGGSSYNEQFF TGCGCCAGCACTTCGACTAGCGGGGGGAGCTCCTACAATGAGCAGTTCTTC
. TRBD1 TRBJ1-2 TRBV12-3/TRBV12-4 CASSLAGTGHGYTF TGTGCCAGCAGTTTAGCCGGGACAGGCCATGGCTACACCTTC
. . TRBJ2-7 TRBV14 CASSQNPGFVYEQYF TGTGCCAGCAGCCAAAATCCGGGGTTCGTTTACGAGCAGTACTTC
. . TRBJ1-1 TRBV6-2/TRBV6-3 CASSRGGLNTEAFF TGTGCCAGCAGCCGAGGGGGGCTGAACACTGAAGCTTTCTTT
. . TRBJ2-2 TRBV6-5 CASSYSDLGLDTGELFF TGTGCCAGCAGTTACTCGGATCTGGGTTTGGACACCGGGGAGCTGTTTTTT
few TRBD1 TRBJ1-5 TRBV19 CAGYRQGRNQPQHF TGTGCCGGATATAGACAGGGGAGGAATCAGCCCCAGCATTTT
. . TRBJ2-7 TRBV28 CASSLSLISSYEQYF TGTGCCAGCAGTTTATCCCTGATTAGCTCCTACGAGCAGTACTTC
. . TRBJ1-1 TRBV7-9 CASSSTAFNTEAFF TGTGCCAGCAGCTCGACAGCTTTCAACACTGAAGCTTTCTTT
few . TRBJ1-6 TRBV4-3 CASSQEGWNSPLHF TGCGCCAGCAGCCAGGAAGGTTGGAATTCACCCCTCCACTTT
. TRBD1 TRBJ2-7 TRBV6-1 CASSELGQGYYEQYF TGTGCCAGCAGTGAATTGGGACAGGGGTACTACGAGCAGTACTTC
few . TRBJ2-5 TRBV7-8 CASSSDMPQETQYF TGTGCCAGCAGCTCCGACATGCCTCAAGAGACCCAGTACTTC
. . TRBJ2-1 TRBV7-2 CASSAYEGRHYNEQFF TGTGCCAGCAGCGCCTACGAGGGGCGCCACTACAATGAGCAGTTCTTC
few . TRBJ1-1 TRBV14 CASSQHAFGSAGVINTEAFF TGTGCCAGCAGCCAACATGCTTTTGGGTCGGCAGGGGTAATAAACACTGAAGCTTTCTTT
many TRBD2 TRBJ2-5 TRBV12-3/TRBV12-4 CASSGHSGGAYETQYF TGTGCCAGCAGTGGGCATAGCGGGGGGGCTTATGAGACCCAGTACTTC
. . TRBJ1-5 TRBV7-9 CASSISTAGNQPQHF TGTGCCAGCAGCATTAGTACTGCCGGCAATCAGCCCCAGCATTTT
. . TRBJ1-5 TRBV6-8 CASSLNTGINQPQHF TGTGCCAGCAGCCTTAATACAGGGATAAATCAGCCCCAGCATTTT
. . TRBJ2-5 TRBV2 CASSEAPFDRSEGETQYF TGTGCCAGCAGTGAAGCACCCTTCGACAGGTCGGAGGGGGAGACCCAGTACTTC
few . TRBJ1-2 TRBV7-2 CASSPPAGAPPNYGYTF TGTGCCAGCAGCCCTCCGGCGGGGGCGCCTCCTAACTATGGCTACACCTTC
. . TRBJ2-7 TRBV7-6 CASSPDWYEQYF TGTGCCAGCAGCCCCGACTGGTACGAGCAGTACTTC
. TRBD2 TRBJ2-7 TRBV4-3 CASSQDGGLAGGSRDEQYF TGCGCCAGCAGCCAAGATGGTGGGCTAGCGGGGGGTTCCCGAGACGAGCAGTACTTC
. TRBD2 TRBJ2-5 TRBV7-2 CASSLLAGGLGTQYF TGTGCCAGCAGCTTATTAGCGGGGGGGCTAGGGACCCAGTACTTC
few . TRBJ2-3 TRBV7-2 CASSLGRGVWTDTQYF TGTGCCAGCAGCTTAGGACGCGGGGTATGGACAGATACGCAGTATTTT
few TRBD1 TRBJ1-3 TRBV7-9 CASSLASWGQGDTIYF TGTGCCAGCAGCTTAGCTTCGTGGGGACAGGGGGACACCATATATTTT
. . TRBJ2-3 TRBV4-3 CASSQGDRNTQYF TGCGCCAGCAGCCAAGGTGACAGGAACACGCAGTATTTT
. . TRBJ1-1 TRBV12-3/TRBV12-4 CASTLRRGLQMIMNTEAFF TGTGCCAGCACCCTCCGAAGGGGGTTACAAATGATCATGAACACTGAAGCTTTCTTT
. . TRBJ2-7 TRBV7-8 CASSAQETYEQYF TGTGCCAGCAGCGCCCAGGAGACCTACGAGCAGTACTTC
. TRBD1 TRBJ1-4 TRBV7-9 CASSWAGTGDEKLFF TGTGCCAGCAGCTGGGCCGGGACAGGGGATGAAAAACTGTTTTTT
few TRBD1 TRBJ1-1 TRBV28 CASSRRRTGDTEAFF TGTGCCAGCAGCCGACGAAGGACAGGGGACACTGAAGCTTTCTTT
. . TRBJ2-7 TRBV5-1 CASSMGYEQYF TGCGCCAGCAGTATGGGATACGAGCAGTACTTC
. TRBD1 TRBJ1-2 TRBV7-6 CASSLGVHGQAERANYGYTF TGTGCCAGCAGCTTAGGGGTGCACGGACAGGCGGAGCGAGCTAACTATGGCTACACCTTC
. TRBD2 TRBJ2-2 TRBV7-9 CASSTGLAGGMNTGELFF TGTGCCAGCAGCACCGGACTAGCGGGGGGAATGAACACCGGGGAGCTGTTTTTT